The 17 T cell receptor beta chains below come from one sample, sequenced in a study of cytomegalovirus exposure and HLA in healthy donors. PCR used 60 Vbeta primers and 13 Jbeta primers. Clones were read by immunoSEQ multiplex PCR, and TCRdb kept only the in-frame ones, dropping some. The data show some 80,000 clones, with approximately 67% seen just once and 4.4% held by the top ten. Sequencing used PBMCs. These receptors all stem from a male donor in good health and CMV-seropositive.

The rearrangement joins TRBV28 to TRBJ2-5; 7 bases are a match to TRBD2. The CDR3 runs to 16 residues. V was pared by 5 bases and J by 2 bases, with 11 bases of the junction left unmatched. CDR1 and CDR2 from the germline V gene are MDHEN and SYDVKM. CDR3 sequence reads: CASSLAGASGQETQYF. The CDR3 DNA sequence: TGTGCCAGCAGTCTGGCCGGGGCTAGCGGACAAGAGACCCAGTACTTC.

This clone has only one observation. J is TRBJ1-2 and V is TRBV9; TRBD1 might be the D (5 bases). Trimming removed 0 bases from V and 7 bases from J, with 16 bases in between. Germline values: CDR1 SGDLS, CDR2 YYNGEE. The CDR3 loop spans 15 amino acids. The CDR3 region is CASSVAPGTSGGYTF. As DNA, the CDR3 is TGTGCCAGCAGCGTAGCCCCCGGGACTTCGGGTGGCTACACCTTC.

The chain has TRBV5-6 and TRBJ1-2; 9 nucleotides match TRBD1. CDR3 length: 15 amino acids. Trimming cost V 4 bases and J 7 bases; bases outside gene matches: 11. CDR1 and CDR2 (germline): SGHDT, YYEEEE. The DNA of the CDR3 is TGTGCCAGCAGCCCCCGGGACAGGGATATGGGTGGCTACACCTTC. This gives the protein CASSPRDRDMGGYTF.

This chain joins TRBV30 and TRBJ1-2; D may be TRBD1 (6 bases). The CDR3 extends over 13 amino acids. In germline, CDR1 is GTSNPN, CDR2 SVGIG (reference sequence). The V gene lost 3 bases and the J gene lost 1 base, with 9 bases spanning the gap. In DNA, the CDR3 is TGTGCCTGGAGCCGGACAGATAACTATGGCTACACCTTC. Translating it yields CAWSRTDNYGYTF.

V and J are TRBV28 and TRBJ1-2, with TRBD1 as a possible D gene (6 bases). CDR3 length: 15 amino acids. Germline CDR1 reads MDHEN; CDR2 reads SYDVKM. V gave up 3 bases and J gave up 3 bases, with 14 bases separating them. The CDR3, as DNA: TGTGCCAGCAGTTTGGCAGGGGCGCGGGACTATGGCTACACCTTC. Encoded protein: CASSLAGARDYGYTF.

This clone was seen a few times. The rearrangement uses TRBV5-1 and TRBJ2-7, with a tentative D call TRBD2 (5 bases). CDR3 length equals 15 residues. Germline CDR1 reads SGHRS; CDR2 reads YFSETQ. V gave up 0 bases and J gave up 0 bases, with 10 bases separating them. Here the CDR3 reads CASSLGAVSSYEQYF. DNA of the CDR3: TGCGCCAGCAGCTTGGGAGCGGTAAGCTCCTACGAGCAGTACTTC.

The chain links TRBV19 to TRBJ2-7; D may be TRBD1 (6 bases). The V gene's germline CDR1 is LNHDA and CDR2 SQIVND (reference sequence). Trimming pared 4 bases from V and 3 bases from J, leaving 10 bases between. This CDR3 comprises 13 residues. Here the CDR3 DNA reads TGTGCCAGTAGTAGGGACATATTCTACGAGCAGTACTTC. Its protein is CASSRDIFYEQYF.

CDR3 protein: CASSSLTSGGALDTGELFF. In nucleotides, the CDR3 is TGTGCCAGCAGCTCTTTGACTAGCGGGGGGGCCCTTGACACCGGGGAGCTGTTTTTT. This sequence joins TRBV7-9 and TRBJ2-2; 14 bases align to TRBD2. CDR3 length: 19 residues. V lost 4 bases and J lost 3; bases outside the gene matches: 10. Germline CDR1 is SEHNR and CDR2 is FQNEAQ (reference sequence).

V gene TRBV7-9 combines with J gene TRBJ1-1, with 9 bases that match TRBD1. This CDR3 region has 15 residues. CDR1 and CDR2 (germline): SEHNR, FQNEAQ (reference sequence). The V segment lost 5 bases and the J segment 2 bases; nucleotides outside the gene matches: 6. The CDR3 DNA is TGTGCCAGCAGCCCCGGGACAGGGCTTAACACTGAAGCTTTCTTT. This codes for CASSPGTGLNTEAFF.

The chain combines TRBV1 with TRBJ2-1; no check of the table's D call, TRBD2, against the DNA was made. TRBV1 is a documented pseudogene. The CDR3 spans 13 residues. The chain's CDR3 is CTTGTSGGNEQFF. CDR3 bases: TGCACCACCGGGACTAGCGGGGGCAATGAGCAGTTCTTC.

This clone was seen at least ten times. The genes are TRBV28 and TRBJ2-7; TRBD1 matches at 11 bases. This CDR3 contains 14 residues. The trim removed 6 bases at V and 3 bases at J, leaving 4 bases unmatched. Germline V lookup: CDR1 MDHEN, CDR2 SYDVKM. CDR3: CASSRTGGSYEQYF. CDR3 coding DNA: TGTGCCAGCAGCAGGACAGGGGGCAGCTACGAGCAGTACTTC.

This chain connects TRBV27 to TRBJ2-5; a weak D match, TRBD2 (6 bases). V was shortened by 5 bases and J by 4 bases, with 17 bases between the two germline ends. This CDR3 spans 15 amino acids. Germline V gene lookup returns CDR1 MNHEY and CDR2 SMNVEV (reference sequence). The DNA of the CDR3 is TGTGCCAGCAGTGTACTAGCCCTACCCGTAGAGACCCAGTACTTC. Its protein is CASSVLALPVETQYF.

The chain couples TRBV9 to TRBJ2-7; 10 positions agree with TRBD2. The germline CDR1 and CDR2 sequences are SGDLS and YYNGEE. The CDR3 length is 16 residues. Unmatched junction bases numbered 7, after V lost 0 bases and J lost 4 bases. CDR3 amino acids: CASSVGSSGSFYEQYF. CDR3 in DNA: TGTGCCAGCAGCGTAGGGTCTAGCGGGAGTTTTTACGAGCAGTACTTC.

The rearrangement links TRBV5-4 to TRBJ2-1; 9 bases line up with TRBD1. The CDR3 consists of 13 residues. Germline CDR1 reads SGHNT; CDR2 reads YYREEE (reference sequence). J was trimmed by 5 bases and V by 5 bases; bases with no gene match: 2. CDR3 in amino acids: CASSRDRDNEQFF. The DNA for the CDR3 is TGTGCCAGCAGTCGGGACAGGGACAATGAGCAGTTCTTC. Full variable domain (outside the CDR3, taken from reference TRBV5-4 and TRBJ2-1): ETGVTQSPTHLIKTRGQQVTLRCSSQSGHNTVSWYQQALGQGPQFIFQYYREEENGRGNFPPRFSGLQFPNYSSELNVNALELDDSALYLCASSRDRDNEQFFGPGTRLTVL.

The chain uses TRBV6-5 and TRBJ2-1, with 8 bases matching TRBD1. Germline lookup yields CDR1 MNHEY and CDR2 SVGAGI. The V and J ends lost 6 bases and 4 bases, in that order; junction bases with no gene match: 8. This CDR3 has 15 residues. For the CDR3, the DNA is TGTGCCAGCAGAGCCGGACAGGGATATTACAATGAGCAGTTCTTC. Translating gives CASRAGQGYYNEQFF.

This chain uses TRBV7-5 with TRBJ1-3; no check of the table's D call, TRBD1, against the DNA was made. TRBV7-5 is an annotated pseudogene. The CDR3 is 12 residues long. The CDR3: CVRSLAPWAIYF. The DNA for the CDR3 is TGTGTCAGAAGCTTAGCGCCATGGGCGATATATTTT.

The CDR3 bases are TGTGCCAGCATGTTTACGTCTACAGGGGTCGGGGAGCTGTTTTTT. It codes for CASMFTSTGVGELFF. The chain employs TRBV6-1 and TRBJ2-2, with 7 nucleotides matching TRBD1. In germline, CDR1 is MNHNS, CDR2 SASEGT. The CDR3 covers 15 residues. The V and J ends lost 7 bases and 7 bases, in that order; junction bases with no gene match: 12.